The clone carrying this TCR beta chain was recorded many times. This entry is derived from a study of identical twins. Germline-derived CDR1 and CDR2 are ENHRY and SYGVKD. The CDR3 sequence is 15 residues long. Trimming removed 4 bases from V and 4 bases from J, with 11 bases in between. MiXCR was run by TCRdb on the 5' RACE reads, yielding one entry per CDR3 protein. The sample carries hundreds of thousands of distinct CDR3 sequences, 6.1% recorded once. V is TRBV10-3 and J is TRBJ2-6; D might be TRBD2 (5 bases). This receptor was taken from a man aged 18 to 35 in good health. The sequenced material came from naive T cells sorted from blood. CDR3 amino acids: CAISGGLSGANVLTF. The CDR3 bases are TGTGCCATCAGTGGAGGGCTGTCCGGGGCCAACGTCCTGACTTTC.